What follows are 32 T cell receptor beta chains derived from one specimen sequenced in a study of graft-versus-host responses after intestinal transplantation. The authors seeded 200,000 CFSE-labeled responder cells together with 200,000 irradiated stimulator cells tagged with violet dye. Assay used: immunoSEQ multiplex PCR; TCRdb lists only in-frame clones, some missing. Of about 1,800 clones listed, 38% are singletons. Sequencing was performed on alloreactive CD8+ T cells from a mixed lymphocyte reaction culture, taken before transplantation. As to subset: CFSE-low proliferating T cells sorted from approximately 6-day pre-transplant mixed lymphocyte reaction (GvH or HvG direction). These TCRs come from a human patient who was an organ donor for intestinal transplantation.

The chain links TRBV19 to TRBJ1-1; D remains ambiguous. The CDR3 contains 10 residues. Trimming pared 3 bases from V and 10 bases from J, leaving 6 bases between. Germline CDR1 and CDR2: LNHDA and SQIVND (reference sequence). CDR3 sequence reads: CASSIPAAFF. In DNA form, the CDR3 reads TGTGCCAGTAGTATCCCTGCAGCTTTCTTT.

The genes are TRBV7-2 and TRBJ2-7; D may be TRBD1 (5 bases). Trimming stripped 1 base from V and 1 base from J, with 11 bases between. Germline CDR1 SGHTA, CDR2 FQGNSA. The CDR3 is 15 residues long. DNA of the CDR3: TGTGCCAGCAGCTTAGAGGCAGGGCTTTCCTACGAGCAGTACTTC. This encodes CASSLEAGLSYEQYF.

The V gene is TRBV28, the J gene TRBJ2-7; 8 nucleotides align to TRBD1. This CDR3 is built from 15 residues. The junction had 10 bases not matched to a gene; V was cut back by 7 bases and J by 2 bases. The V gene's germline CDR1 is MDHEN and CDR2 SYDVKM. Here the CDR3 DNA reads TGTGCCAGCACCCCCTGGGCAGGGGGCCCCTACGAGCAGTACTTC. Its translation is CASTPWAGGPYEQYF.

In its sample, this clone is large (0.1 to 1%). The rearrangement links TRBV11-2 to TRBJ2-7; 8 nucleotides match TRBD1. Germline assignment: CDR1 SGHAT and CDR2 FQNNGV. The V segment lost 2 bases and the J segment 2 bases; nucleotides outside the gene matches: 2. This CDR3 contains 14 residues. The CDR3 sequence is CASSLMDRAYEQYF. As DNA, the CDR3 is TGTGCCAGCAGCTTAATGGACAGGGCCTACGAGCAGTACTTC.

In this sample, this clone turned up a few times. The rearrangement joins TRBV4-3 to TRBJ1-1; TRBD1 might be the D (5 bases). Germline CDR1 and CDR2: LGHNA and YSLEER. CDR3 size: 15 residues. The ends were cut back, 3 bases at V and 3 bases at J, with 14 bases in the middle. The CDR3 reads CASSHGTEPHTEAFF. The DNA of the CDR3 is TGCGCCAGCAGCCACGGGACGGAACCTCACACTGAAGCTTTCTTT.

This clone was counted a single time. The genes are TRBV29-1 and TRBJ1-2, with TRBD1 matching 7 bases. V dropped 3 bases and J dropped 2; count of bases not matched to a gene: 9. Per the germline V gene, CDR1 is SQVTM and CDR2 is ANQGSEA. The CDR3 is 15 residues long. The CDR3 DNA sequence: TGCAGCGTTGATTGGCAGGGGGGGGGAAACTATGGCTACACCTTC. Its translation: CSVDWQGGGNYGYTF.

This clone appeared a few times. CDR3 in DNA: TGTGCCAGTAGTACTACTCCCTTACGCGAGCAGTACTTC. Protein sequence: CASSTTPLREQYF. The chain links TRBV19 to TRBJ2-7; D gene ambiguous. This CDR3 is 13 amino acids long. Germline-derived CDR1 and CDR2 are LNHDA and SQIVND (reference sequence). Trimming stripped 4 bases from V and 6 bases from J, with 13 bases between.

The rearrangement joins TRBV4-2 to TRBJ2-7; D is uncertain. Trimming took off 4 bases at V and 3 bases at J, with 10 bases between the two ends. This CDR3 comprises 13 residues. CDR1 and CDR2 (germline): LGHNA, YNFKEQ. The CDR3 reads CASSPGRDYEQYF. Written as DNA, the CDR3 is TGTGCCAGCAGCCCAGGAAGGGACTACGAGCAGTACTTC.

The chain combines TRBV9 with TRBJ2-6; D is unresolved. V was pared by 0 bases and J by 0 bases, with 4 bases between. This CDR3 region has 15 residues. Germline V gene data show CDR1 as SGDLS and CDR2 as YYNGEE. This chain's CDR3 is CASSVGSSGANVLTF. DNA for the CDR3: TGTGCCAGCAGCGTAGGGAGCTCTGGGGCCAACGTCCTGACTTTC.

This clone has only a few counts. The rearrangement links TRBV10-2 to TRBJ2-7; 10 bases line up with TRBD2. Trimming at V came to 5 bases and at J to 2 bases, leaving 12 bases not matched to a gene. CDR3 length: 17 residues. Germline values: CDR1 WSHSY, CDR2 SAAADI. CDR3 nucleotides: TGCGCCAGCAGTTCGATAGCGGGGGGCTTCGACACCTACGAGCAGTACTTC. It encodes CASSSIAGGFDTYEQYF.

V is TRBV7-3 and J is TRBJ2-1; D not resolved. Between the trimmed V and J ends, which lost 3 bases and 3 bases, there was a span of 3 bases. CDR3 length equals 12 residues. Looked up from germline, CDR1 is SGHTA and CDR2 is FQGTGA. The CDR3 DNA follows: TGTGCCAGCAGCTTGCACTACAATGAGCAGTTCTTC. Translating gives CASSLHYNEQFF. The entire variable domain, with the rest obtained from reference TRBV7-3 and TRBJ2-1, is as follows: GAGVSQTPSNKVTEKGKYVELRCDPISGHTALYWYRQSLGQGPEFLIYFQGTGAADDSGLPNDRFFAVRPEGSVSTLKIQRTERGDSAVYLCASSLHYNEQFFGPGTRLTVL.

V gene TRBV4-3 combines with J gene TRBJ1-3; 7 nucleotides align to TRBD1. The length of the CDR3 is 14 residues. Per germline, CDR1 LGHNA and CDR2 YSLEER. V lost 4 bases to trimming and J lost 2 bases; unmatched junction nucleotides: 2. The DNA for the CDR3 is TGCGCCAGCAGCCTCGGACAGGCTGGAAACACCATATATTTT. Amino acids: CASSLGQAGNTIYF.

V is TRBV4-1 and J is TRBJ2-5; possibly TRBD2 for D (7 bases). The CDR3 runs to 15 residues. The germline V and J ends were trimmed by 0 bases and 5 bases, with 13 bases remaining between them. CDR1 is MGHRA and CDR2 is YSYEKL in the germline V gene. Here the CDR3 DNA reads TGCGCCAGCAGCCAAGATCCGGGGGGCCGGGAGACCCAGTACTTC. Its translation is CASSQDPGGRETQYF.

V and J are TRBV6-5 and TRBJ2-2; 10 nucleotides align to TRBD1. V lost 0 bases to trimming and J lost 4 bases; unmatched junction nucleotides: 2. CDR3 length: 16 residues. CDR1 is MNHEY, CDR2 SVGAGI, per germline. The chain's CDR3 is CASSYSWTGGTGELFF. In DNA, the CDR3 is TGTGCCAGCAGTTACTCGTGGACAGGGGGCACCGGGGAGCTGTTTTTT.

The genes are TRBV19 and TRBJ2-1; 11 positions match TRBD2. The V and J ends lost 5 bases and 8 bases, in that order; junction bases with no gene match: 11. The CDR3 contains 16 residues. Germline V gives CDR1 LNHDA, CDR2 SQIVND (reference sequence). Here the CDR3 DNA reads TGTGCCAGTAGTCCAAAGACTAGCGGGGACGCACATGAGCAGTTCTTC. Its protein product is CASSPKTSGDAHEQFF.

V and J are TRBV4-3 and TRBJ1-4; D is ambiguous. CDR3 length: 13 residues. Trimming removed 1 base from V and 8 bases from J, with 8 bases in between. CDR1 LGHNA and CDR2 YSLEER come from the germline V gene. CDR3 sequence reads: CASSQVRTEKLFF. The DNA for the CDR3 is TGCGCCAGCAGCCAAGTCCGTACGGAAAAACTGTTTTTT.

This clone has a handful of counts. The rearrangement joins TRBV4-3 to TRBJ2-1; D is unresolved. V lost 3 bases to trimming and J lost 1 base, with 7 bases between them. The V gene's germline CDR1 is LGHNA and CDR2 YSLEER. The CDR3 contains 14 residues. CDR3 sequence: CASSHIGSYNEQFF. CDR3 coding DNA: TGCGCCAGCAGCCACATAGGATCCTACAATGAGCAGTTCTTC.

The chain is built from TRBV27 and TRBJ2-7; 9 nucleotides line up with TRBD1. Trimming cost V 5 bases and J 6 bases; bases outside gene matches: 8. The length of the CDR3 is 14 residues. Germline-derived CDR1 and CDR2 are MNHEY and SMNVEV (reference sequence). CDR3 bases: TGTGCCAGCAGTCTGTGGACAGGGGATCGCGAGCAGTACTTC. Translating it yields CASSLWTGDREQYF.

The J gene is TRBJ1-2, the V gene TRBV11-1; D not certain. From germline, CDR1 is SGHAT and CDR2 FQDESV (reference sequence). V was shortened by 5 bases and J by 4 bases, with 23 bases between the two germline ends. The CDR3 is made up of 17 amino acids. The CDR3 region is CASSARIEAGKTYGYTF. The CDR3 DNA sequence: TGTGCCAGCAGCGCTAGAATTGAGGCTGGAAAGACCTATGGCTACACCTTC.

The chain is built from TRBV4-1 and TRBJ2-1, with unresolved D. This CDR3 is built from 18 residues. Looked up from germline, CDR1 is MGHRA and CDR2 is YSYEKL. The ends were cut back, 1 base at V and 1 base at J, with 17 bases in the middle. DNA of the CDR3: TGCGCCAGCAGCCAAGTTATAGGTCTACCTTTTTCCTACAATGAGCAGTTCTTC. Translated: CASSQVIGLPFSYNEQFF.

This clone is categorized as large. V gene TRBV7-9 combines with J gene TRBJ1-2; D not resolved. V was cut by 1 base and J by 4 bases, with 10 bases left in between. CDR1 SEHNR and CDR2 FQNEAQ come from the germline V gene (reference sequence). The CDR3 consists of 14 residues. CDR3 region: CASSLGALPYGYTF. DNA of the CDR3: TGTGCCAGCAGCTTAGGAGCACTCCCCTATGGCTACACCTTC.

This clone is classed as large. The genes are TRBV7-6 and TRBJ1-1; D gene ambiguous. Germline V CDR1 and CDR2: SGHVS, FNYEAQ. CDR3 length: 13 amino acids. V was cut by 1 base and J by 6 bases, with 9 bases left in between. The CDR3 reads CASSLDGRAEAFF. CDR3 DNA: TGTGCCAGCAGCTTAGACGGTAGGGCTGAAGCTTTCTTT.

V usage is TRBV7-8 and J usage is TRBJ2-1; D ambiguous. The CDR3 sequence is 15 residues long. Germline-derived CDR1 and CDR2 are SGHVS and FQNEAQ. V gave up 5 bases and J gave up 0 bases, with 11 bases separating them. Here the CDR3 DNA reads TGTGCCAGCAGCCCATCTAGTGCCTCCTACAATGAGCAGTTCTTC. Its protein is CASSPSSASYNEQFF.

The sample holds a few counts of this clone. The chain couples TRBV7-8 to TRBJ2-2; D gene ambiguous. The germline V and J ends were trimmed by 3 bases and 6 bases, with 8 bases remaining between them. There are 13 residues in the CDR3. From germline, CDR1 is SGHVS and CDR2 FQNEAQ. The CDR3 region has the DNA TGTGCCAGCAGCTTCTGGTCCCCCGGGGAGCTGTTTTTT. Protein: CASSFWSPGELFF.

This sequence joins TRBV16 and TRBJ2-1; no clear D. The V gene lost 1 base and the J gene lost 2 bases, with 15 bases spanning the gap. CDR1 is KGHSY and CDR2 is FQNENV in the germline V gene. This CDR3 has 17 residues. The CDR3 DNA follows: TGTGCCAGCAGCCAATTCCGGACCCCATCCACCTACAATGAGCAGTTCTTC. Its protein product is CASSQFRTPSTYNEQFF.

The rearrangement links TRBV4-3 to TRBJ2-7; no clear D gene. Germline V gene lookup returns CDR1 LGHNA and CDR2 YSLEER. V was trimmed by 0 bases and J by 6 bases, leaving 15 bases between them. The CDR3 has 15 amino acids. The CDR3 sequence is CASSQDIGNHLEQYF. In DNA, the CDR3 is TGCGCCAGCAGCCAAGATATCGGAAATCACCTCGAGCAGTACTTC.

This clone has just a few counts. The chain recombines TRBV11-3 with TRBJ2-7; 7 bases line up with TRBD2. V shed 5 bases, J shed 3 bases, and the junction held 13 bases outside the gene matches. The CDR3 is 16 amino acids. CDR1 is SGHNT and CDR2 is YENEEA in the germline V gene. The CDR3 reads CASSQDLPGDYYEQYF. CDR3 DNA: TGTGCCAGCAGCCAAGATTTGCCGGGGGACTACTACGAGCAGTACTTC. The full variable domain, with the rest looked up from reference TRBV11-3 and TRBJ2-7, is EAGVVQSPRYKIIEKKQPVAFWCNPISGHNTLYWYLQNLGQGPELLIRYENEEAVDDSQLPKDRFSAERLKGVDSTLKIQPAELGDSAVYLCASSQDLPGDYYEQYFGPGTRLTVT.

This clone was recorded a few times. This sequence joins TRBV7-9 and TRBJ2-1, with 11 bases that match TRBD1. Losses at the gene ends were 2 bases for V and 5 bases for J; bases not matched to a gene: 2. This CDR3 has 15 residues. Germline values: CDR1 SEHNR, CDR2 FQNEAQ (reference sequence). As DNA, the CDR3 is TGTGCCAGCAGCTTACGGACAGGGGGCAACAATGAGCAGTTCTTC. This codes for CASSLRTGGNNEQFF.

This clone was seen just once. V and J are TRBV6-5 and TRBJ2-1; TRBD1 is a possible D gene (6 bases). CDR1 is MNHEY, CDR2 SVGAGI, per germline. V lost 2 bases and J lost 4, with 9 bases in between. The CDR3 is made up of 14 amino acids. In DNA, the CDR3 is TGTGCCAGCAGTTACGCACAGGGTTACAATGAGCAGTTCTTC. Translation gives CASSYAQGYNEQFF.

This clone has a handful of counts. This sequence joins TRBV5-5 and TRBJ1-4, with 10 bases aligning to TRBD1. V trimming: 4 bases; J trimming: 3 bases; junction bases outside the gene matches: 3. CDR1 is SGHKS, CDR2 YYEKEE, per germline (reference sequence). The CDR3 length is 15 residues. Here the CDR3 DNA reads TGTGCCAGCAGCCCCGGACAGGGGGCTAATGAAAAACTGTTTTTT. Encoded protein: CASSPGQGANEKLFF. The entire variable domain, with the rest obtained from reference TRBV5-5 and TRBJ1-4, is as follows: DAGVTQSPTHLIKTRGQQVTLRCSPISGHKSVSWYQQVLGQGPQFIFQYYEKEERGRGNFPDRFSARQFPNYSSELNVNALLLGDSALYLCASSPGQGANEKLFFGSGTQLSVL.

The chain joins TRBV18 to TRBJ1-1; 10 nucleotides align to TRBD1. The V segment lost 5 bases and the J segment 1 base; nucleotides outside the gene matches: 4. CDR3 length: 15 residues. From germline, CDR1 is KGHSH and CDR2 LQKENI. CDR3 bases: TGTGCCAGCTCATACTGGACAGGGGGGAACACTGAAGCTTTCTTT. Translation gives CASSYWTGGNTEAFF.

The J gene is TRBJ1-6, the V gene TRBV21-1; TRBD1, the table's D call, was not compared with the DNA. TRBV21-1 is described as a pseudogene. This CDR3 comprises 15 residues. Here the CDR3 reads CANGTGSIYNSPLHF. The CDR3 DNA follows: TGTGCCAACGGGACAGGGTCTATCTATAATTCACCCCTCCACTTT.